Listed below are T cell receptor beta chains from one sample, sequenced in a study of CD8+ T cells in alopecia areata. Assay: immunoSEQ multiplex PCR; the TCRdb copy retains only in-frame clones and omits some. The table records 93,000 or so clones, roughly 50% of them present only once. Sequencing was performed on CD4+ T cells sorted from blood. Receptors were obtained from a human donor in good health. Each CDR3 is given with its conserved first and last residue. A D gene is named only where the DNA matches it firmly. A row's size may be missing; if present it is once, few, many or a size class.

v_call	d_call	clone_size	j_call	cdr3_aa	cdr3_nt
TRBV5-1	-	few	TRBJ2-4	CASSRLGARDKNIQYF	TGCGCCAGCAGCCGCCTAGGGGCGAGGGACAAAAACATTCAGTACTTC
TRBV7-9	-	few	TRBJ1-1	CASTPWRLGTEAFF	TGTGCCAGCACCCCATGGAGGCTAGGGACTGAAGCTTTCTTT
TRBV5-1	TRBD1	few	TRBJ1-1	CASSRTGQGEAFF	TGCGCCAGCAGCAGAACCGGACAGGGTGAAGCTTTCTTT
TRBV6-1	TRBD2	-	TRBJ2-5	CASPLDSGAPWYF	TGTGCCAGCCCTCTTGACAGCGGGGCTCCCTGGTACTTC
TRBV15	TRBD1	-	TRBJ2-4	CATSRDWDRGNIQYF	TGTGCCACCAGCAGAGATTGGGACAGGGGGAACATTCAGTACTTC
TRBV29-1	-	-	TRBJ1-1	CSGQTGPDEAFF	TGCAGCGGTCAGACAGGACCCGATGAAGCTTTCTTT
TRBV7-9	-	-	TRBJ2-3	CASTELASTDTQYF	TGTGCCAGCACCGAACTAGCCAGTACAGATACGCAGTATTTT
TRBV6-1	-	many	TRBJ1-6	CASSEALRGGRHSPLHF	TGTGCCAGCAGTGAAGCGCTTCGGGGAGGCAGGCATTCACCCCTCCACTTT
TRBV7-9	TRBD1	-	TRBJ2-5	CASRVGQGAHQETQYF	TGTGCCAGCAGGGTGGGACAGGGGGCCCACCAAGAGACCCAGTACTTC
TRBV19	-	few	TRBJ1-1	CASSIRFRTEAFF	TGTGCCAGTAGTATAAGGTTCCGGACAGAAGCTTTCTTT
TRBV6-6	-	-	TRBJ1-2	CASSYPPGRRYGYTF	TGTGCCAGCAGTTACCCCCCGGGCAGGAGGTATGGCTACACCTTC
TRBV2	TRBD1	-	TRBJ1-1	CARGDRERGEAFF	TGTGCCAGGGGAGACAGGGAGCGAGGTGAAGCTTTCTTT
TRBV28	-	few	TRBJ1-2	CASSSINYGYTF	TGTGCCAGCAGTTCTATAAACTATGGCTACACCTTC
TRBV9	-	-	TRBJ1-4	CASSPGIGANEKLFF	TGTGCCAGCAGCCCAGGTATCGGGGCTAATGAAAAACTGTTTTTT
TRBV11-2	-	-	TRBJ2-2	CASRVTASNTGELFF	TGTGCCAGCAGGGTGACAGCCTCGAACACCGGGGAGCTGTTTTTT
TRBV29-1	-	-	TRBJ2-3	CSVGESSSTDTQYF	TGCAGCGTTGGGGAGTCTAGCAGCACAGATACGCAGTATTTT
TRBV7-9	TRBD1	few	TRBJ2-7	CASSWKKGQGGHEQYF	TGTGCCAGCAGCTGGAAAAAGGGACAGGGTGGCCACGAGCAGTACTTC
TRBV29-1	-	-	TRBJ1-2	CSVTYGYTF	TGCAGCGTGACCTACGGCTACACCTTC
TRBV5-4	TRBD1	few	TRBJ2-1	CASRYLTGGEQFF	TGTGCCAGCAGGTACCTAACAGGGGGTGAGCAGTTCTTC
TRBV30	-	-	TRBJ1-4	CAWSVVRGRLFF	TGTGCCTGGAGTGTGGTTCGGGGGCGACTGTTTTTT
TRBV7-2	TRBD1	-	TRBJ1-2	CASSLQGANGYTF	TGTGCCAGCAGCTTACAGGGGGCTAATGGCTACACCTTC
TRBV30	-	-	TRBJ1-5	CAWSDWGGGNQPQHF	TGTGCCTGGAGTGACTGGGGGGGTGGCAATCAGCCCCAGCATTTT
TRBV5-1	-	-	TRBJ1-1	CASSSGEGNTEAFF	TGCGCCAGCAGCTCCGGCGAGGGGAACACTGAAGCTTTCTTT
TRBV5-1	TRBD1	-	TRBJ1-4	CASSSGQGGEKLFF	TGCGCCAGCAGCTCGGGACAGGGTGGTGAAAAACTGTTTTTT
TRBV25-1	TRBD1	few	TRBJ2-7	CASSGGQGATYEQYF	TGTGCCAGCAGTGGGGGACAGGGGGCAACCTACGAGCAGTACTTC
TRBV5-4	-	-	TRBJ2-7	CASSLAPATYEQYF	TGTGCCAGCAGCTTGGCGCCAGCTACCTACGAGCAGTACTTC
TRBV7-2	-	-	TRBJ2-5	CASSLSRATGETQYF	TGTGCCAGCAGCTTAAGTAGGGCCACCGGGGAGACCCAGTACTTC
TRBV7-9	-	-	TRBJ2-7	CASSHYGGRGASYEQYF	TGTGCCAGCAGCCACTATGGCGGCCGGGGGGCATCCTACGAGCAGTACTTC
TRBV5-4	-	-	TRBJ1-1	CASSPPTQSVTEAFF	TGTGCCAGCAGCCCCCCGACTCAATCGGTCACTGAAGCTTTCTTT
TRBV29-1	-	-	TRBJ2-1	CSARAGINYEQFF	TGCAGCGCCCGGGCAGGGATTAACTATGAGCAGTTCTTC
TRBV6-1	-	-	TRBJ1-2	CASREGLRLGYTF	TGTGCCAGCAGGGAGGGTCTGCGCTTGGGCTACACCTTC
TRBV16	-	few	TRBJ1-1	CASSQTGWDTEAFF	TGTGCCAGCAGCCAAACAGGGTGGGACACTGAAGCTTTCTTT
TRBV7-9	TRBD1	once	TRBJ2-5	CASSLTGGKGETQYF	TGTGCCAGCAGCCTGACAGGGGGGAAAGGAGAGACCCAGTACTTC
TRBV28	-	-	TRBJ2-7	CASSFHGTLYHEQYF	TGTGCCAGCAGTTTTCACGGGACACTATATCACGAGCAGTACTTC
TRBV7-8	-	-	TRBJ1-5	CASSLGGGQPQHF	TGTGCCAGCAGCTTAGGGGGTGGTCAGCCCCAGCATTTT
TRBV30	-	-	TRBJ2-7	CAWSTPGQRYEQYF	TGTGCCTGGAGTACCCCCGGACAGAGATACGAGCAGTACTTC
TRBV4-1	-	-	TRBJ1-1	CASSPRSLKLNTEAFF	TGCGCCAGCAGCCCCCGCTCGCTTAAGCTGAACACTGAAGCTTTCTTT
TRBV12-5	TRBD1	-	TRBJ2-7	CASGQTTGQGEQYF	TGTGCTAGTGGTCAGACGACAGGGCAAGGAGAGCAGTACTTC
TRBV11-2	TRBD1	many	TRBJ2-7	CASSHRGHEQYF	TGTGCCAGCAGCCACAGGGGGCACGAGCAGTACTTC
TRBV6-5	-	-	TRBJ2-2	CASSYSMGSGTGELFF	TGTGCCAGCAGTTACTCGATGGGTTCCGGCACCGGGGAGCTGTTTTTT
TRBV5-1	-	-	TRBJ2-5	CASSLNPGSGETQYF	TGCGCCAGCAGCTTGAATCCAGGGTCAGGTGAGACCCAGTACTTC
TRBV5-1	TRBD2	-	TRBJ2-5	CASTPLAGGRQETQYF	TGCGCCAGCACCCCACTAGCGGGGGGGCGGCAAGAGACCCAGTACTTC
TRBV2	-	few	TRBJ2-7	CASRGDLYYEQYF	TGTGCCAGCAGGGGGGATCTGTACTACGAGCAGTACTTC
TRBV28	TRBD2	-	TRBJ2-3	CASSSGGGATGTQYF	TGTGCCAGCAGTTCGGGAGGCGGGGCAACCGGTACGCAGTATTTT
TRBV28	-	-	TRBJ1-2	CASSQDEDTNYGYTF	TGTGCCAGCAGCCAAGATGAGGATACGAACTATGGCTACACCTTC
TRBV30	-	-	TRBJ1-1	CAWSRPTGRTEAFF	TGTGCCTGGAGTAGACCCACAGGGAGGACTGAAGCTTTCTTT
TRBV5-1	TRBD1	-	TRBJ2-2	CASSLETGGWTGELFF	TGCGCCAGCAGCTTGGAGACAGGGGGATGGACCGGGGAGCTGTTTTTT
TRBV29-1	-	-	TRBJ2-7	CSVGLGSYEQYF	TGCAGCGTTGGTCTTGGTTCCTACGAGCAGTACTTC
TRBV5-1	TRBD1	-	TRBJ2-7	CASSVGRQGSGEQYF	TGCGCCAGCAGCGTTGGCCGACAGGGCTCGGGTGAGCAGTACTTC
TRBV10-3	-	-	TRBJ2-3	CAIRTVGADTQYF	TGTGCCATCCGAACAGTCGGCGCAGATACGCAGTATTTT
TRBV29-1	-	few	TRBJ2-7	CSVSRPSEGLEQYF	TGCAGCGTCTCCAGGCCAAGCGAGGGTCTCGAGCAGTACTTC
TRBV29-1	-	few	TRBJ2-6	CSVGNPGANVLTF	TGCAGCGTTGGGAATCCTGGGGCCAACGTCCTGACTTTC